This TCR beta chain was profiled in a study of shared clonotypes between healthy human individuals. General study results and limits: Only blood underwent sampling, and tissue repertoires likely differ. The generation probabilities recorded for non-shared clonotypes fell below those of clonotypes shared by all four donors. The low donor count limited represented genetic and exposure-history diversity.

On this clone: What it binds is unknown. Other DNA sequences in the sample encode the same CDR3.

Original processing notes: Junction-only sequences produced by ImmunoSEQ had no quality scores, so filtering differed. Data came from immunoSEQ multiplex PCR; TCRdb stores just in-frame clones and leaves some out. The D gene and trimming were derived from the DNA, and the V and J assignments and clone size from that table. This table holds 650,000 to 800,000 clones, over 55% found once. CDR1 and CDR2 (germline): MNHEY, SVGAGI. This CDR3 is built from 15 residues. V dropped 0 bases and J dropped 10; count of bases not matched to a gene: 5. The sequenced sample consisted of memory CD4+ T cells sorted from blood. Stated subset: CD45RA-negative fraction. The genes are TRBV6-5 and TRBJ2-1; 11 positions match TRBD2. The receptor comes from a young woman in good health. The CDR3 loop is CASSYSSGRANEQFF. The CDR3 nucleotides read TGTGCCAGCAGTTACTCTAGCGGGAGGGCCAACGAGCAGTTCTTC.